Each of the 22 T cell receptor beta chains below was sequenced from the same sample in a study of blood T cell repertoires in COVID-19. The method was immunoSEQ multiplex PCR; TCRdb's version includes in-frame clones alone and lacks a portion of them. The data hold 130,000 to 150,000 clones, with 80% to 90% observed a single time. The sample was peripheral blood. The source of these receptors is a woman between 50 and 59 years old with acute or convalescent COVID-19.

The CDR3 DNA reads TGCGCCAGCAGCGTTAGGACAGGGGGTATCGACGAGCAGTACTTC. Translating gives CASSVRTGGIDEQYF. The chain links TRBV5-1 to TRBJ2-7, with 10 positions matching TRBD1. Per the germline V gene, CDR1 is SGHRS and CDR2 is YFSETQ. CDR3 length equals 15 residues. V lost 4 bases, J lost 5 bases, and 9 bases stayed unmatched.

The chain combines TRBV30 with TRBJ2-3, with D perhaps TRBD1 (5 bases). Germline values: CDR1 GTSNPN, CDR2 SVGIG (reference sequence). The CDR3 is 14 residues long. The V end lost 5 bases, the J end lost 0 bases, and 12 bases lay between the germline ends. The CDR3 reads CAWGLQDSTDTQYF. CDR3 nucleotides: TGTGCCTGGGGGCTACAGGATAGCACAGATACGCAGTATTTT.

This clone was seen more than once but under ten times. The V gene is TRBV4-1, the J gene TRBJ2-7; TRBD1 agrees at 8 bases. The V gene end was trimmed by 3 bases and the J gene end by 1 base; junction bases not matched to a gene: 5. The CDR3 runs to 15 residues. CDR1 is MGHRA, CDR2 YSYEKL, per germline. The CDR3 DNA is TGCGCCAGCAGCCACCCTACAGGGGGGTCCTACGAGCAGTACTTC. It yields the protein CASSHPTGGSYEQYF.

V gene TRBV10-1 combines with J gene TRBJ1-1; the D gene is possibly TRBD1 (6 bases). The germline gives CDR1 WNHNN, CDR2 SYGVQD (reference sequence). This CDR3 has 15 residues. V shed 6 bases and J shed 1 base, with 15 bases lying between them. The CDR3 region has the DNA TGCGCCAGCAGCCGCCGACAGGACGGGAACACTGAAGCTTTCTTT. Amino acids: CASSRRQDGNTEAFF.

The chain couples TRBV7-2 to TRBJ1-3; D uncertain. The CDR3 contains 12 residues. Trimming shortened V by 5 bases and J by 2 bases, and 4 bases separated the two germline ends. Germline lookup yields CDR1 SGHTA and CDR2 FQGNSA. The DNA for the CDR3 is TGTGCCAGCAGCCTCCCTGGAAACACCATATATTTT. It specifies CASSLPGNTIYF.

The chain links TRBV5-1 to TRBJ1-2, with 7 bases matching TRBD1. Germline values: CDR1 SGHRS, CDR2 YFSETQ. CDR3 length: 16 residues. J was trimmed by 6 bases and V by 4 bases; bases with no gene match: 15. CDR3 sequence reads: CASSVGRGRRVDGYTF. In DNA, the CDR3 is TGCGCCAGCAGCGTGGGGAGGGGGCGTAGAGTAGATGGCTACACCTTC. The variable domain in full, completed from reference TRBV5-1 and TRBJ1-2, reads KAGVTQTPRYLIKTRGQQVTLSCSPISGHRSVSWYQQTPGQGLQFLFEYFSETQRNKGNFPGRFSGRQFSNSRSEMNVSTLELGDSALYLCASSVGRGRRVDGYTFGSGTRLTVV.

CDR3 nucleotides: TGCGCCAGCAGCCAAGCGGTTAGCGGACACTCTATCTCCTACGAGCAGTACTTC. Translated: CASSQAVSGHSISYEQYF. The chain recombines TRBV4-1 with TRBJ2-7; the D gene is possibly TRBD2 (6 bases). V dropped 1 base and J dropped 0 bases, with 19 bases sitting between them. The CDR3 contains 18 residues. CDR1 is MGHRA, CDR2 YSYEKL, per germline.

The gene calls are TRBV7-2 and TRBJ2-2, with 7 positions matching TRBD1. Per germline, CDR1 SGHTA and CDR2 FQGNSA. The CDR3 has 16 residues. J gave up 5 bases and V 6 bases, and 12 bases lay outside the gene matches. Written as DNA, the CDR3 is TGTGCCAGCAGGCCCGGCGGCAGGGGGTCAACCGGGGAGCTGTTTTTT. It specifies CASRPGGRGSTGELFF.

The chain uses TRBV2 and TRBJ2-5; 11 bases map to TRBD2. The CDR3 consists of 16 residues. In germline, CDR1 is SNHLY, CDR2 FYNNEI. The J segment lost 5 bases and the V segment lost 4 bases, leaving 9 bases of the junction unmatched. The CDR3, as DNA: TGTGCCAGCAGTGCTGAACTAGCGGGGGTTGGGGAGACCCAGTACTTC. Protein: CASSAELAGVGETQYF.

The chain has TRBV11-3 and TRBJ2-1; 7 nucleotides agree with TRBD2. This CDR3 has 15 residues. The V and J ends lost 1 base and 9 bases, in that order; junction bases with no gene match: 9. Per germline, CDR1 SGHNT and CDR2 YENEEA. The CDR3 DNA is TGTGCCAGCAGCTTAGCCGGGGGGTATTACGGTGAGCAGTTCTTC. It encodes CASSLAGGYYGEQFF.

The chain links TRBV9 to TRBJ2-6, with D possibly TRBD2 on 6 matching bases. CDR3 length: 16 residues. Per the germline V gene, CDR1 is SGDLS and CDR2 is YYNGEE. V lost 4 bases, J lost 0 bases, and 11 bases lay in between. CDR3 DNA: TGTGCCAGCAGCCACCGGGGGATCTCTGGGGCCAACGTCCTGACTTTC. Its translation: CASSHRGISGANVLTF.

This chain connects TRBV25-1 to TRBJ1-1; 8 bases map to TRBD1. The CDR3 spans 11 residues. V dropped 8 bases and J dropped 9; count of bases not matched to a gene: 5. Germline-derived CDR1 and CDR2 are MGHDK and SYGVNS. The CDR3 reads CASWTGRQAFF. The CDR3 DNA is TGTGCCAGCTGGACAGGGAGGCAAGCTTTCTTT.

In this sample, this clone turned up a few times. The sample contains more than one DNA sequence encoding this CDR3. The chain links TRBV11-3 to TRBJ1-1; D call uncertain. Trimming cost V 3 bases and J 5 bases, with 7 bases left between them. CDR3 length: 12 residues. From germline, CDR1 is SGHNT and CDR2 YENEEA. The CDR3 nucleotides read TGTGCCAGCAGCTTCTCAGGTACTGAAGCTTTCTTT. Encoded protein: CASSFSGTEAFF.

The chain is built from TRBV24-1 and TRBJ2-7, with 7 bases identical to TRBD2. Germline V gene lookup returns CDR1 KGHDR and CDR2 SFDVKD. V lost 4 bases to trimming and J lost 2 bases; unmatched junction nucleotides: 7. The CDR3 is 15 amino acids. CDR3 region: CATSDPGLTPYEQYF. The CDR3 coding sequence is TGTGCCACCAGTGACCCGGGACTAACACCCTACGAGCAGTACTTC.

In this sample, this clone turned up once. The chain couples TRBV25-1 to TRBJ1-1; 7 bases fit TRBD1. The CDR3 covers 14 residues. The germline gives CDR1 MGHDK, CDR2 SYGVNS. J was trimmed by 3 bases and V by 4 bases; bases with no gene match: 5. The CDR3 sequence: CASSAPGQYTEAFF. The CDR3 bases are TGTGCCAGCAGTGCCCCGGGACAGTACACTGAAGCTTTCTTT.

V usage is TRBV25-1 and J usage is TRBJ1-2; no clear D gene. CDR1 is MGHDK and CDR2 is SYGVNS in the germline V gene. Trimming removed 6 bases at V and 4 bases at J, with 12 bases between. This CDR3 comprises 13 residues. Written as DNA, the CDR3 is TGTGCCAGCAGCCCCGCGGGGAGCTATGGCTACACCTTC. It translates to CASSPAGSYGYTF.

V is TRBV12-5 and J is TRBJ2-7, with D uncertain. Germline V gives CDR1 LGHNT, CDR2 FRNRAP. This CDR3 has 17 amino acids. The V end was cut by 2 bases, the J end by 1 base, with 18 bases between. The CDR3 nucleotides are TGTGCTAGTGGTTTGCCCCTCACGGCGGATCATTCCTACGAGCAGTACTTC. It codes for CASGLPLTADHSYEQYF.

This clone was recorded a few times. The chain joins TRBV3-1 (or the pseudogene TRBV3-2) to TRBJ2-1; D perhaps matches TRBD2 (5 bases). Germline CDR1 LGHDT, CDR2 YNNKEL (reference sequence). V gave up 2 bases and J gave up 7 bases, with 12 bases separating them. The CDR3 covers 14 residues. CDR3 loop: CASSQFAGMNEQFF. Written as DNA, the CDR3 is TGTGCCAGCAGCCAATTTGCCGGGATGAATGAGCAGTTCTTC.

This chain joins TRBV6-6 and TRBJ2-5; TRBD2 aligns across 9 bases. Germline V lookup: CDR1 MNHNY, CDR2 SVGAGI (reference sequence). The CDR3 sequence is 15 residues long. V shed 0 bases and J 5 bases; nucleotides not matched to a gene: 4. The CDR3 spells CASSYSSGGGETQYF. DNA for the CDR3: TGTGCCAGCAGTTACTCTAGCGGGGGAGGGGAGACCCAGTACTTC.

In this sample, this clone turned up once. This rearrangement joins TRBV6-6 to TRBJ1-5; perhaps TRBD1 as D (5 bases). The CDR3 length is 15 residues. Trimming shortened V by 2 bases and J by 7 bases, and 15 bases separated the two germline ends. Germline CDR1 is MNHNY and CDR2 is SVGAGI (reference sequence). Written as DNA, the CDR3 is TGTGCCAGCAGTTACAGGCAGGGTAGTTTCCAGCCCCAGCATTTT. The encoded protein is CASSYRQGSFQPQHF.

In DNA, the CDR3 is TGTGCCAGCACCCACTCGGGAGCTTATGGCTACACCTTC. Protein sequence: CASTHSGAYGYTF. The chain joins TRBV12-3 or TRBV12-4 to TRBJ1-2; no definite D call. Trimming left V 7 bases short and J 5 bases short, with 14 bases between. The CDR3 loop spans 13 amino acids.

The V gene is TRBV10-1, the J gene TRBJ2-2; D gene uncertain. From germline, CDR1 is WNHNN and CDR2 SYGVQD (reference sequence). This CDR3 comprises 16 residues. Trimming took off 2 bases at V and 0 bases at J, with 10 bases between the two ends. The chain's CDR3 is CASSESRGSNTGELFF. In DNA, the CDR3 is TGCGCCAGCAGTGAGAGTCGCGGATCGAACACCGGGGAGCTGTTTTTT.